Detailed here is one T cell receptor beta chain. Its target is unknown. These data belong to a study of PD-1 blockade in classical Hodgkin lymphoma. The CDR3 runs 14 residues. Trimming removed 3 bases at V and 3 bases at J, with 8 bases between. CDR1 is MRHNA and CDR2 is SNTAGT in the germline V gene. Study-wide results and limits: Newly diagnosed patients reportedly had lower baseline TCR diversity than healthy donors. There was a significant rise in CD4+ TCR diversity by C4D1, with no such rise for CD8+.

Data came from immunoSEQ multiplex PCR; TCRdb stores just in-frame clones and leaves some out. The sample yields 9,000 to 13,000 clones, around 80% seen once. Every patient experienced relapse after autologous stem cell transplantation, and brentuximab vedotin exposure varied. The specimen comprised peripheral blood mononuclear cells (PBMCs), sampled before the second cycle of nivolumab. The chain employs TRBV6-4 and TRBJ2-2; D is perhaps TRBD1 (6 bases). The TCR was taken from a human donor with classical Hodgkin lymphoma. The CDR3 loop is CASSDRQDTGELFF. CDR3 nucleotides: TGTGCCAGCAGTGATAGACAGGACACCGGGGAGCTGTTTTTT.